This is a list of T cell receptor beta chains from one sample in a study of multiple sclerosis patients with progressive multifocal leukoencephalopathy. Sequenced by immunoSEQ multiplex PCR; TCRdb stores in-frame clones only, minus some. The sample has some 31,000 clones; roughly 91% are singletons. Material: PBMCs, obtained from a patient treated with natalizumab. These receptors all stem from a human donor with multiple sclerosis. CDR3s include the opening cysteine and the closing phenylalanine or tryptophan. A D gene is named only where the DNA matches it firmly. Part of the rows lack a size; the others show once, few, many or a class for expanded clones.

j_call clone_size v_call d_call cdr3_nt cdr3_aa
TRBJ1-4 - TRBV30 - TGTGCCTGGAGTGTGGGCAGTGATGAAAAACTGTTTTTT CAWSVGSDEKLFF
TRBJ2-7 - TRBV7-9 - TGTGCCAGCAGCTTCAGGTCGGACGAGCAGTACTTC CASSFRSDEQYF
TRBJ1-5 - TRBV28 TRBD1 TGTGCCAGCACCGGAGGACAGGGTTATCATCAGCCCCAGCATTTT CASTGGQGYHQPQHF
TRBJ2-2 - TRBV7-9 - TGTGCCAGCAGCTTAACGGGCCGGGGGAACACCGGGGAGCTGTTTTTT CASSLTGRGNTGELFF
TRBJ2-7 - TRBV6-5 - TGTGCCAGCAGTCGACAGATTTACGAGCAGTACTTC CASSRQIYEQYF
TRBJ1-1 - TRBV5-1 - TGCGCCAGCAGCTTCGGGGGTCGGAACACTGAAGCTTTCTTT CASSFGGRNTEAFF
TRBJ1-4 - TRBV7-2 - TGTGCCAGCAGTTGGATGGATAATGAAAAACTGTTTTTT CASSWMDNEKLFF
TRBJ2-7 - TRBV5-6 TRBD2 TGTGCCAGCAGTTCCTCGACTAGCGGATCCTACGAGCAGTACTTC CASSSSTSGSYEQYF
TRBJ2-7 - TRBV27 - TGTGCCAGCAGTGGAGCGGACTTTAAATACGAGCAGTACTTC CASSGADFKYEQYF
TRBJ2-3 - TRBV7-3 - TGTGCCAGCAGCTCGCAGGGGAGGAGTACAGATACGCAGTATTTT CASSSQGRSTDTQYF
TRBJ1-1 once TRBV28 TRBD1 TGTGCCAGCAGTCCGCGCGGACAGGGTGGGACTGAAGCTTTCTTT CASSPRGQGGTEAFF
TRBJ1-4 - TRBV25-1 - TGTGCCAGCAGTGAATACGAGAACAGGGTAAAACTGTTTTTT CASSEYENRVKLFF
TRBJ2-2 - TRBV18 TRBD1 TGTGCCAGCTCGCCGGGACAGACCAACACCGGGGAGCTGTTTTTT CASSPGQTNTGELFF
TRBJ2-2 few TRBV11-2 - TGTGCCAGCAGCTTAGACAACACCGGGGAGCTGTTTTTT CASSLDNTGELFF
TRBJ2-1 - TRBV7-9 - TGTGCCAGCAGCCCGACCCGGGACGCGTCCTACAATGAGCAGTTCTTC CASSPTRDASYNEQFF
TRBJ2-7 - TRBV5-1 TRBD1 TGCGCCAGCTCGCCGGGACAGGGGGCCGGGGAGCAGTACTTC CASSPGQGAGEQYF
TRBJ2-1 - TRBV10-3 TRBD2 TGTGCCATCAGTGAGTCAAGCGGGAGGATAGGTGATGAGCAGTTCTTC CAISESSGRIGDEQFF
TRBJ1-1 - TRBV28 - TGTGCCTCATGTGGACTTTTCGAAGCTTTCTTT CASCGLFEAFF
TRBJ2-3 few TRBV6-6 - TGTGCCAGCAGTAGGAGGCGGGGTGGGGATACGCAGTATTTT CASSRRRGGDTQYF
TRBJ2-3 - TRBV28 TRBD2 TGTGCCAGCAGTTTATTTAGTGGGACTAGGGGAGATACGCAGTATTTT CASSLFSGTRGDTQYF
TRBJ2-2 - TRBV30 TRBD1 TGTGCCTGGAGAAGGGGACAGGGGGTTACCGGGGAGCTGTTTTTT CAWRRGQGVTGELFF
TRBJ1-1 - TRBV6-5 - TGTGCCAGCAGTTCCCCCTTTGGCAGGGGCAGTACTGAAGCTTTCTTT CASSSPFGRGSTEAFF
TRBJ2-7 few TRBV19 - TGTGCCAGTAGTATTAGAGAGGGGTCCTACGAGCAGTACTTC CASSIREGSYEQYF
TRBJ1-2 once TRBV6-1 - TGTGCCAGCAGTGCAAGTTCCGGGACTGCCAACTATGGCTACACCTTC CASSASSGTANYGYTF